The T cell receptor (beta chain) described here comes from a study of blood T cell repertoires in COVID-19. Study-wide context: The study drew acute and convalescent COVID-19 samples from the United States, Italy and Spain.

The CDR3 is 14 amino acids. The V gene lost 5 bases and the J gene lost 2 bases, with 13 bases spanning the gap. The V gene's germline CDR1 is SEHNR and CDR2 FQNEAQ (reference sequence). Participants spanned ages about 18 to 95 years and resided in fewer than 30 US areas. Sequenced by immunoSEQ multiplex PCR; TCRdb stores in-frame clones only, minus some. The table lists about 270,000 clones, roughly nine tenths of them singletons. This receptor was identified in a young woman who had recovered from COVID-19. The sample taken for sequencing was PBMCs or T cells enriched from blood (not recorded which). The genes are TRBV7-9 and TRBJ2-7, with a weak D call TRBD1 (6 bases). Here the CDR3 DNA reads TGTGCCAGCAGCCGGGACACTAACCCCTACGAGCAGTACTTC. The encoded protein is CASSRDTNPYEQYF.